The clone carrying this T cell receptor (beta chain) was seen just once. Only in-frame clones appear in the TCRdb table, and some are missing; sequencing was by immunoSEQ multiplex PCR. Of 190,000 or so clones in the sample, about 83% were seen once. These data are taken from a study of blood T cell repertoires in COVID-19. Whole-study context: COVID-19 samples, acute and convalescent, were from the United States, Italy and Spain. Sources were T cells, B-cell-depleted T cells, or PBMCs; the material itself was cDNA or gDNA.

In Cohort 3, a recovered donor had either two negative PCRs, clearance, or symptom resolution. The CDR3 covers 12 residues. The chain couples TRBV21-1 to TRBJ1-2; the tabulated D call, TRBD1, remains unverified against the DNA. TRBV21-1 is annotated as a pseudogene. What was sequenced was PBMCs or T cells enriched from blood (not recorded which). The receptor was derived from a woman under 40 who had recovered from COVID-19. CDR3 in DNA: TGTGCCAGCAGCCAAAAGACAGGGAGGTACACCTTC. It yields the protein CASSQKTGRYTF.